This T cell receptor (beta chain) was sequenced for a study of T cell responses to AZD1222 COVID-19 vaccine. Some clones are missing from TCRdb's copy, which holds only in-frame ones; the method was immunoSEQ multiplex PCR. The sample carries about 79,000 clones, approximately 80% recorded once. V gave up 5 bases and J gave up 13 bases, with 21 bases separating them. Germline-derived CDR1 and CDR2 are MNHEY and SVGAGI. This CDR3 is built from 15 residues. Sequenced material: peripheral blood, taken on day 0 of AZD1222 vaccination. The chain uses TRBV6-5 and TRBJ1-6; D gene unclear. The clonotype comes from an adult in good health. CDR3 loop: CASSPRPGPTSPLHF. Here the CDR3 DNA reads TGTGCCAGCAGTCCACGACCGGGCCCTACTTCGCCCCTCCACTTT.